This note documents a single T cell receptor (beta chain) sequence. Its antigen specificity is not known. No per-base quality is available; no much larger clone lies one base away. Other DNA sequences in the same sample also yield this CDR3. These data are taken from a study of CD8+ T cells in alopecia areata (dated 2018 in TCRdb). In the study overall: Treated patients were enrolled in an open-label pilot trial of oral tofacitinib, 5 to 10 mg twice daily, for moderate-to-severe alopecia areata. Tofacitinib was administered for 6 to 18 months, and 6 months of follow-up off drug were then conducted to assess delayed response and recurrence. Clonality in the scalp was compared among normal scalp (n=4), patchy alopecia areata scalp (n=8), and alopecia totalis/universalis scalp (n=8). Scalp tissue and sorted CD4+ and CD8+ peripheral blood T cells from patchy and totalis/universalis alopecia areata patients and from healthy controls were covered by human TCRbeta sequencing. RNA was extracted with the PAXgene miRNA kit for fixed scalp, the miRNeasy kit for PBMCs, and the RNeasy kit for mouse skin. The study used high-throughput TCRbeta sequencing to examine T cell clonal expansion in alopecia areata, in both the C3H/HeJ mouse model and human patients. Amplification of TCRbeta CDR3 regions was done by immunoSEQ multiplex PCR using 35 Vbeta forward primers and 13 Jbeta reverse primers. For the treated patients, the SALT score, which quantifies what percentage of scalp surface area is affected, served as the measure of disease severity. Patients on tofacitinib were biopsied at baseline and after 4 and 24 weeks of treatment, and several of the patients also had a later scalp biopsy.

The meaning of the sample's treatment or condition label: oral pan-JAK inhibitor, 5-10 mg twice daily. From alopecia areata patients, peripheral blood was collected along with lesional scalp punch biopsies. PBMCs were separated by density centrifugation and stained for CD3, CD4 and CD8, after which CD4+ and CD8+ T cells were sorted on a FACSAria. What the work shows at the level of the full study, not this receptor alone: Scalp TCR repertoire analysis is complicated because resident alphabeta T cells in normal human skin are also sequenced, whereas mouse skin is dominated by gammadelta T cells. Tofacitinib significantly lowered scalp clonality and the number of expanded CD8+ clones among the top 100 scalp clones. The treated cohort was small, with a single nonresponder, so links between baseline CD8+ expansion and response need larger studies. TCR sequences shared between patients were less clear than in mice, possibly partly because of HLA diversity in the patient population. During tofacitinib treatment, many expanded lesional clones stuck around in both scalp and blood, and this persistence may partly explain why relapse happens after treatment is stopped. Compared with normal scalp, lesional scalp had higher clonality and more expanded CD8+ clones, particularly in alopecia totalis/universalis, a pattern that suggests antigenic drive.

The library was made by the immunoSEQ multiplex PCR assay. RNA was extracted from all samples and reverse transcribed into cDNA as template for TCR sequencing. SuperScript III was used for first-strand cDNA synthesis, primed with a 2:1 mix of oligo-dT and random hexamers. A synthetic immune receptor repertoire was used to gauge amplification bias, and whatever bias remained was removed computationally. As for the authors' bioinformatics: After raw reads were preprocessed to remove errors, the CDR3 was defined following IMGT conventions as running from the conserved cysteine to phenylalanine. Clonality was computed by normalizing Shannon entropy by log2 of the number of productive unique TCRs and subtracting the result from 1. CD4 or CD8 identity of scalp clones was inferred by cross-referencing scalp TCRbeta sequences with sorted blood CD4 and CD8 repertoires. TCRdb provides this immuneACCESS table in a form limited to in-frame rearrangements. Some clones are lacking; in checked studies, under half of them reflect an unresolved V gene, and why the rest are absent is not known. V, J and clone size reflect that table, while D and trimming were determined from the DNA. The sample table holds 250,000 to 350,000 clones, of which 60% were seen once. Clones ranked in the top ten supply 0.75% to 0.95% of the sample.

CDR1 and CDR2 (LNHNV, YYDKDF) derive from the germline V gene (reference sequence). The CDR3 contains 13 residues, cysteine and phenylalanine counted. CDR3 DNA only is kept here, 39 bases in frame from base 1. V sheds 0 bases and J sheds 2 bases, leaving 5 bases between their ends. The source was CD4+ T cells sorted from blood, collected between weeks 51 and 54, from a patient treated with tofacitinib. The TCR was taken from a human donor with alopecia areata. This receptor chain uses TRBV15 and TRBJ2-7; no D segment can be confidently identified. The CDR3 region reads CATSRDLTYEQYF. The DNA sequence is given as TGTGCCACCAGCAGAGACCTGACCTACGAGCAGTACTTC. With all but the CDR3 taken from the reference TRBV15 and TRBJ2-7 genes, the full variable domain is: DAMVIQNPRYQVTQFGKPVTLSCSQTLNHNVMYWYQQKSSQAPKLLFHYYDKDFNNEADTPDNFQSRRPNTSFCFLDIRSPGLGDTAMYLCATSRDLTYEQYFGPGTRLTVT.